What follows are 9 T cell receptor beta chains derived from one specimen sequenced in a study of T cell clones after liver transplantation. Profiling relied on immunoSEQ multiplex PCR, and the TCRdb table lists in-frame clones only, not all of them. The data contain 75,000 to 100,000 clones, roughly 80% of them seen just once; the ten biggest clones take up 0.45% to 0.6%. The specimen comprised CD4+ T cells from blood, sampled just over 45 months after liver transplant. The source is a human patient who received a liver transplant. T cells may partly derive from the graft donor.

The rearrangement links TRBV18 to TRBJ1-5; no clear D. CDR1 is KGHSH, CDR2 LQKENI, per germline. V was shortened by 1 base and J by 8 bases, with 12 bases between the two germline ends. The CDR3 loop spans 14 amino acids. The CDR3 region is CASSPRGGSEPQHF. CDR3 DNA: TGTGCCAGCTCACCACGGGGAGGGAGTGAGCCCCAGCATTTT.

This clone was observed a single time. The chain has TRBV5-4 and TRBJ1-1; 10 nucleotides line up with TRBD1. Germline CDR1 and CDR2: SGHNT and YYREEE (reference sequence). The ends lost 5 bases at V and 4 bases at J; junction bases unmatched: 11. This CDR3 comprises 16 residues. CDR3 DNA: TGTGCCAGCAGACTCGACAGGGGGCGCGTATCCACTGAAGCTTTCTTT. Translated: CASRLDRGRVSTEAFF.

The rearrangement joins TRBV6-6 to TRBJ1-1, with no clear D. Germline lookup yields CDR1 MNHNY and CDR2 SVGAGI (reference sequence). Trimming left V 6 bases short and J 8 bases short, with 13 bases between. The CDR3 totals 12 residues. The chain's CDR3 is CASSWTVAEAFF. Written as DNA, the CDR3 is TGTGCCAGCAGCTGGACGGTGGCAGAAGCTTTCTTT.

The chain uses TRBV7-2 and TRBJ2-1; tentatively, D is TRBD2 (5 bases). Per the germline V gene, CDR1 is SGHTA and CDR2 is FQGNSA. The V end was cut by 11 bases, the J end by 0 bases, with 5 bases between. The CDR3 is 11 amino acids. The CDR3 DNA reads TGTGCCGCGGGCTCCTACAATGAGCAGTTCTTC. The encoded protein is CAAGSYNEQFF.

This clone was picked up a small number of times. DNA of the CDR3: TGTGCCAGCAGTCTGATAGACAAACTGCAGCCCCAGCATTTT. This encodes CASSLIDKLQPQHF. The rearrangement joins TRBV28 to TRBJ1-5; D call uncertain. V lost 5 bases and J lost 7, with 15 bases in between. Germline V gene lookup returns CDR1 MDHEN and CDR2 SYDVKM. The CDR3 spans 14 residues.

The chain uses TRBV7-2 and TRBJ2-7; 7 bases are shared with TRBD2. The junction had 12 bases not matched to a gene; V was cut back by 0 bases and J by 1 base. The germline V gene has CDR1 SGHTA and CDR2 FQGNSA. The CDR3 extends over 18 amino acids. CDR3 sequence: CASSLAPLGGRRSYEQYF. In DNA form, the CDR3 reads TGTGCCAGCAGCTTAGCCCCCCTAGGCGGGAGAAGGTCCTACGAGCAGTACTTC.

The chain couples TRBV5-1 to TRBJ2-7, with 13 nucleotides matching TRBD2. CDR1 and CDR2 (germline): SGHRS, YFSETQ. The junction had 3 bases not matched to a gene; V was cut back by 3 bases and J by 6 bases. The CDR3 totals 14 residues. This CDR3 reads CASSSGLAGAEQYF. The CDR3, as DNA: TGCGCCAGCAGCTCCGGACTAGCGGGAGCCGAGCAGTACTTC.

This clone occurred a few times. J is TRBJ1-2 and V is TRBV10-1, with unresolved D. Germline V gene lookup returns CDR1 WNHNN and CDR2 SYGVQD (reference sequence). V lost 3 bases and J 7 bases, leaving 18 bases between the germline ends. The CDR3 is made up of 15 amino acids. CDR3 protein: CASSDGPRGDRGYTF. As DNA, the CDR3 is TGCGCCAGCAGTGACGGACCCCGGGGAGATCGTGGCTACACCTTC.

This clone was seen a single time. The chain is built from TRBV7-3 and TRBJ1-1, with 8 bases aligning to TRBD1. V lost 4 bases and J lost 4; bases outside the gene matches: 5. The CDR3 totals 14 residues. Germline V gives CDR1 SGHTA, CDR2 FQGTGA. CDR3 bases: TGTGCCAGCAGCTCAACGACAGGGGTCACTGAAGCTTTCTTT. As protein: CASSSTTGVTEAFF.